These 12 T cell receptor beta chains were sequenced from one sample in a study of T cell responses to AZD1222 COVID-19 vaccine. Assay: immunoSEQ multiplex PCR; the TCRdb copy retains only in-frame clones and omits some. Among around 160,000 clones listed, less than 95% were seen once. The source material was peripheral blood, sampled on day 0 of AZD1222 vaccination. The receptors were sampled from an adult in good health.

V usage is TRBV6-5 and J usage is TRBJ1-2, with D maybe TRBD1 (5 bases). Germline V gene lookup returns CDR1 MNHEY and CDR2 SVGAGI. The CDR3 contains 15 residues. Trimming pared 2 bases from V and 7 bases from J, leaving 17 bases between. The DNA for the CDR3 is TGTGCCAGCAGTTACGCTAGGGGCCGAGAGTTTGGCTACACCTTC. Protein product: CASSYARGREFGYTF.

V and J are TRBV20-1 and TRBJ2-3; no definite D call. The CDR3 has 11 residues. Germline V gene sequence: CDR1 DFQATT, CDR2 SNEGSKA (reference sequence). Trimming shortened V by 3 bases and J by 2 bases, and 3 bases separated the two germline ends. The CDR3 region is CSASPTDTQYF. The CDR3 nucleotides read TGCAGTGCTAGTCCCACAGATACGCAGTATTTT.

This chain links TRBV7-9 with TRBJ1-5; D may be TRBD1 (6 bases). The CDR3 contains 14 residues. V was clipped by 4 bases and J by 8 bases, with 15 bases between them. In germline, CDR1 is SEHNR, CDR2 FQNEAQ (reference sequence). The CDR3 DNA reads TGTGCCAGCAGCTCGAACAGGGATCCAAAGCCCCAGCATTTT. Translation: CASSSNRDPKPQHF.

This chain links TRBV4-1 with TRBJ2-1, with 10 bases identical to TRBD2. Unmatched junction bases numbered 5, after V lost 4 bases and J lost 8 bases. Germline values: CDR1 MGHRA, CDR2 YSYEKL. The CDR3 extends over 14 amino acids. The CDR3 loop is CASSRGTSEHEQFF. The CDR3, as DNA: TGCGCCAGCAGCCGCGGGACTAGCGAGCATGAGCAGTTCTTC.

This chain connects TRBV11-3 to TRBJ2-3, with D unresolved. V shed 3 bases and J shed 5 bases, with 12 bases lying between them. The CDR3 has 14 residues. Germline V lookup: CDR1 SGHNT, CDR2 YENEEA. CDR3 region: CASSLGFSGDTQYF. The CDR3, as DNA: TGTGCCAGCAGCTTGGGATTCTCGGGAGATACGCAGTATTTT. The full variable domain, rest sourced from reference TRBV11-3 and TRBJ2-3, is EAGVVQSPRYKIIEKKQPVAFWCNPISGHNTLYWYLQNLGQGPELLIRYENEEAVDDSQLPKDRFSAERLKGVDSTLKIQPAELGDSAVYLCASSLGFSGDTQYFGPGTRLTVL.

The CDR3 DNA reads TGTGCCAGCAGCCGATCGCTTAGGGCTGAGCAGTTCTTC. Translating it yields CASSRSLRAEQFF. V and J are TRBV14 and TRBJ2-1; unclear D gene. Trimming shortened V by 4 bases and J by 9 bases, and 13 bases separated the two germline ends. CDR1 is SGHDN, CDR2 FVKESK, per germline. The CDR3 has 13 amino acids.

The chain links TRBV7-2 to TRBJ2-5; D is ambiguous. This CDR3 spans 14 amino acids. The germline V gene encodes CDR1 SGHTA and CDR2 FQGNSA. Trimming shortened V by 4 bases and J by 2 bases, and 11 bases separated the two germline ends. The CDR3 DNA follows: TGTGCCAGCAGCTATTATTCCAAGCAAGAGACCCAGTACTTC. Amino acids: CASSYYSKQETQYF. The full variable domain, with the rest looked up from reference TRBV7-2 and TRBJ2-5, is GAGVSQSPSNKVTEKGKDVELRCDPISGHTALYWYRQSLGQGLEFLIYFQGNSAPDKSGLPSDRFSAERTGGSVSTLTIQRTQQEDSAVYLCASSYYSKQETQYFGPGTRLLVL.

V usage is TRBV6-1 and J usage is TRBJ1-1; perhaps TRBD1 as D (6 bases). This CDR3 has 16 residues. Trimming left V 1 base short and J 1 base short, with 13 bases between. Per the germline V gene, CDR1 is MNHNS and CDR2 is SASEGT. The CDR3 coding sequence is TGTGCCAGCAGTGAAGGGACAGCTCCCAGGAACACTGAAGCTTTCTTT. Translating it yields CASSEGTAPRNTEAFF.

The genes are TRBV6-5 and TRBJ1-5; D is possibly TRBD1 (6 bases). The V gene lost 8 bases and the J gene lost 5 bases, with 13 bases spanning the gap. This CDR3 has 13 residues. Germline V lookup: CDR1 MNHEY, CDR2 SVGAGI. CDR3 in DNA: TGTGCCAGCGCCACAGGGAGGCATCAGCCCCAGCATTTT. This sequence encodes CASATGRHQPQHF.

The chain couples TRBV7-9 to TRBJ2-1, with no clear D. The V end lost 2 bases, the J end lost 6 bases, and 17 bases lay between the germline ends. Germline CDR1 is SEHNR and CDR2 is FQNEAQ (reference sequence). The CDR3 totals 16 residues. This CDR3 is CASSLRRTSEGNEQFF. The CDR3 DNA is TGTGCCAGCAGCTTACGTCGGACCTCCGAAGGCAATGAGCAGTTCTTC.

This chain joins TRBV6-5 and TRBJ2-7; perhaps TRBD1 as D (5 bases). Per the germline V gene, CDR1 is MNHEY and CDR2 is SVGAGI. Between the trimmed V and J ends, which lost 0 bases and 5 bases, there was a span of 14 bases. The length of the CDR3 is 15 residues. As DNA, the CDR3 is TGTGCCAGCAGTTACTCCCTGGCCAGGGTGAACGAGCAGTACTTC. It codes for CASSYSLARVNEQYF.

This clone appeared once. This chain joins TRBV19 and TRBJ2-3; 10 bases are shared with TRBD1. Germline V gene lookup returns CDR1 LNHDA and CDR2 SQIVND (reference sequence). V was pared by 6 bases and J by 3 bases, with 6 bases of the junction left unmatched. This CDR3 has 15 amino acids. CDR3 protein: CASRPGQGKTDTQYF. The CDR3 DNA reads as TGTGCCAGTAGACCGGGACAGGGGAAAACAGATACGCAGTATTTT. The full variable domain, its missing parts supplied by reference TRBV19 and TRBJ2-3, is DGGITQSPKYLFRKEGQNVTLSCEQNLNHDAMYWYRQDPGQGLRLIYYSQIVNDFQKGDIAEGYSVSREKKESFPLTVTSAQKNPTAFYLCASRPGQGKTDTQYFGPGTRLTVL.